This TCR beta chain was sequenced during a study of T-cell memory formation after mild COVID-19. Study as a whole: Most TCR clusters belonged to a single donor.

There are a few counts of this clonotype. Its antigen is still unknown. The trim removed 4 bases at V and 8 bases at J, leaving 5 bases unmatched. CDR1 is SGDLS, CDR2 YYNGEE, per germline. This CDR3 is 14 amino acids long. The 5'RACE method, run with constant-segment primers, produced TCR alpha and TCR beta cDNA libraries (carrying sample barcodes and UMIs). One entry per CDR3 protein results from TCRdb running MiXCR on the 5' RACE reads. The table has about 350,000 distinct CDR3 sequences, around 13% seen once. General observations from the study: Clones that contracted from day 15 to 85 had balanced CD4/CD8; later expanders were CD4+ biased. Researchers report contracting CD4+ clones mostly in CM and EM, with CD8+ clones in EMRA.

Sequenced material: PBMCs or a T cell subset sorted from them (not recorded which). The rearrangement joins TRBV9 to TRBJ2-1; the match to TRBD1 covers 11 bases. This TCR came from a man aged 18 to 35 who had mild COVID-19 (a few samples of this study predate the infection). Cell type and time point are not known. The CDR3 nucleotides are TGTGCCAGCAGCTCGGACAGGGGGCGAGATGAGCAGTTCTTC. Amino acid sequence: CASSSDRGRDEQFF.